These T cell receptor beta chains were read from a single sample in a study of Graves' ophthalmopathy and Graves' hyperthyroidism. TCRdb reanalysed the multiplex PCR reads using MiXCR and keeps one entry per CDR3 protein. This table has around 1,200,000 distinct CDR3 sequences, about two fifths appearing once. Sequenced sample: peripheral blood or thyroid tissue (not recorded which). These receptors were collected from an adult man with Graves' hyperthyroidism. The CDR3 runs from the conserved cysteine through the conserved F or W. The D gene is left open where the match is weak. Clone size is given for some rows only: seen once, a few or many times, or a class if the clone is expanded.

>TRBJ2-5|-|TRBD2|TRBV27
CASSPGLAGALPYF
TGTGCCAGCAGTCCCGGACTAGCGGGAGCCCTACCGTACTTC
>TRBJ2-7|many|-|TRBV7-2
CASSPSGGTGRVF
TGTGCCAGCAGCCCGTCAGGTGGCACAGGGAGGGTTTTC
>TRBJ1-5|-|TRBD1|TRBV2
CASRLDVRGGQPQHF
TGTGCCAGCAGATTGGATGTCAGGGGGGGACAGCCCCAGCATTTT
>TRBJ2-5|many|-|TRBV7-6
CASSLSAAALQETQYF
TGTGCCAGCAGCTTAAGCGCGGCAGCACTCCAAGAGACCCAGTACTTC
>TRBJ2-7|few|-|TRBV7-2
CATVHRGRMSSYEQYF
TGTGCCACCGTACACCGGGGACGTATGAGCTCCTACGAGCAGTACTTC
>TRBJ1-2|many|-|TRBV12-3/TRBV12-4
CASSSHPQGGGYTF
TGTGCCAGCAGTTCTCATCCACAGGGTGGCGGCTACACCTTC
>TRBJ1-4|many|-|TRBV25-1
CASSGRKLFF
TGTGCCAGCAGTGGGCGGAAACTGTTTTTT
>TRBJ1-4|-|-|TRBV15
CATGGTGMRGKLFF
TGTGCCACCGGCGGCACAGGGATGCGTGGAAAACTGTTTTTT
>TRBJ2-3|few|-|TRBV19
CASSISDRHTDTQYF
TGTGCCAGTAGTATCAGTGACAGACACACAGATACGCAGTATTTT
>TRBJ2-1|-|TRBD2|TRBV10-3
CAIMVAGGFNEQFF
TGTGCCATCATGGTAGCGGGAGGGTTCAATGAGCAGTTCTTC
>TRBJ1-2|many|-|TRBV20-1
CSARDYSGSYGYTF
TGCAGTGCTAGAGATTATTCGGGGAGCTATGGCTACACCTTC
>TRBJ1-1|-|TRBD1|TRBV29-1
CSVLPGTGRWDTEAFF
TGCAGCGTTCTCCCCGGGACAGGGAGGTGGGACACTGAAGCTTTCTTT
>TRBJ1-1|many|TRBD1|TRBV7-9
CASSRNNGTGGLGNTEAFF
TGTGCCAGCAGCCGGAACAATGGGACAGGGGGCTTAGGGAACACTGAAGCTTTCTTT
>TRBJ1-3|-|TRBD1|TRBV29-1
CSVTGGSGNTIYF
TGCAGCGTTACAGGGGGCTCAGGAAACACCATATATTTT
>TRBJ1-4|-|TRBD1|TRBV25-1
CASTEQGFRNQPLNEKLFF
TGTGCCAGCACCGAACAGGGGTTTCGCAATCAGCCCCTTAATGAAAAACTGTTTTTT
>TRBJ2-5|many|-|TRBV20-1
CSATLPGGQETQYF
TGCAGTGCTACCCTACCAGGGGGGCAAGAGACCCAGTACTTC
>TRBJ2-5|-|TRBD1|TRBV7-9
CASSLGWTGQGTQYF
TGTGCCAGCAGCTTAGGATGGACAGGGCAAGGGACCCAGTACTTC
>TRBJ2-6|few|TRBD1|TRBV6-6
CASSFLLRDRGDGANVLTF
TGTGCCAGCAGTTTTCTTCTGCGGGACAGGGGTGATGGGGCCAACGTCCTGACTTTC
>TRBJ2-7|once|-|TRBV6-1
CASRYSTAYEQYF
TGTGCCAGCCGTTACTCCACTGCCTACGAGCAGTACTTC
>TRBJ1-6|many|-|TRBV10-3
CASRDLFTSPLHF
TGTGCCTCAAGGGACCTTTTTACATCACCCCTCCACTTT
>TRBJ1-6|many|-|TRBV12-3/TRBV12-4
CASTSPGRLNSPLHF
TGTGCCAGCACCAGTCCGGGGAGGCTTAATTCACCCCTCCACTTT
>TRBJ2-7|few|TRBD1|TRBV5-1
CASSWGQGFNEQYF
TGCGCCAGCAGCTGGGGACAGGGGTTCAACGAGCAGTACTTC
>TRBJ2-5|many|TRBD1|TRBV25-1
CASTAVGGLGVDQETQYF
TGTGCCAGCACCGCCGTAGGGGGCCTGGGCGTCGACCAAGAGACCCAGTACTTC
>TRBJ1-4|few|-|TRBV7-6
CASSSAGRANEKLFF
TGTGCCAGCAGCTCGGCAGGAAGGGCTAATGAAAAACTGTTTTTT
>TRBJ1-3|-|-|TRBV5-6
CASSPGLAGNTIYF
TGTGCCAGCAGCCCCGGGCTGGCTGGAAACACCATATATTTT